This note documents a single T cell receptor (beta chain) sequence. Its antigen is unidentified. The data derive from a study of STAT5B mutations in CD4+ large granular lymphocyte leukemia. Measured with immunoSEQ multiplex PCR; TCRdb has only the in-frame clones, and not every one. The sample records around 27,000 clones, under 80% being singletons. Study conclusions and caveats: Main leukemic clonotypes were patient-specific, but more than 20% appeared at low frequency elsewhere.

J gave up 5 bases and V 8 bases, and 6 bases lay outside the gene matches. CDR3 length: 13 residues. Germline CDR1 MNHNY, CDR2 SVGAGI (reference sequence). Sequencing was carried out using CD4+ T cells from blood buffy coats. The TCR originated in a human donor in good health. The chain uses TRBV6-6 and TRBJ2-3; 8 positions agree with TRBD2. Written as DNA, the CDR3 is TGTGCCAGCGAGCGGGGGCGGGGAGATACGCAGTATTTT. As protein: CASERGRGDTQYF.